One sample yielded the 20 T cell receptor beta chains listed below, sequenced in a study of blood T cell repertoires in COVID-19 (dated by TCRdb to 2020 to 2021). The receptor library was made with the immunoSEQ multiplex PCR assay. TCRdb limited this immuneACCESS table to in-frame rearrangements with V and J called. A share of clones is missing; checked studies link under half to unresolved V genes, and the rest is unexplained. Present in this sample are 250,000 to 300,000 clones, about 85% of which were seen just once. Of the sample, 4.2% falls within the top ten clones. The sequencing sample was made of peripheral blood. Receptors were obtained from a man in his sixties with acute or convalescent COVID-19.

The chain links TRBV9 to TRBJ2-3; TRBD1 matches 8 bases. Germline CDR1 SGDLS, CDR2 YYNGEE. CDR3 length equals 15 residues. The V and J ends lost 4 bases and 9 bases, in that order; junction bases with no gene match: 13. CDR3 nucleotides: TGTGCCAGCAGCCCTGGGACAGGCCCGCCAGGGACGCAGTATTTT. It yields the protein CASSPGTGPPGTQYF.

This chain links TRBV2 with TRBJ2-1, with TRBD2 identical over 10 bases. Germline V gene data show CDR1 as SNHLY and CDR2 as FYNNEI. The CDR3 covers 15 residues. V trimming: 6 bases; J trimming: 4 bases; junction bases outside the gene matches: 6. The CDR3 region is CASRQTSGPYNEQFF. The CDR3 DNA is TGTGCCAGCAGACAGACTAGCGGGCCTTACAATGAGCAGTTCTTC.

Only one count was recorded for this clone. The CDR3 region is CAWSLRGQPQHF. The DNA for the CDR3 is TGTGCCTGGAGTCTCCGGGGTCAGCCCCAGCATTTT. V and J are TRBV30 and TRBJ1-5; no clear D gene. Trimming stripped 2 bases from V and 6 bases from J, with 8 bases between. This CDR3 is built from 12 residues. Per germline, CDR1 GTSNPN and CDR2 SVGIG (reference sequence).

This clone has just one count. The chain is built from TRBV10-3 and TRBJ1-5, with 7 bases identical to TRBD1. Germline trimming cut 10 bases from V and 5 bases from J; bases unmatched to any gene: 8. This CDR3 has 13 amino acids. Germline CDR1 is ENHRY and CDR2 is SYGVKD. The CDR3 loop is CASGPDRDQPQHF. The DNA for the CDR3 is TGTGCCAGCGGCCCTGACAGGGATCAGCCCCAGCATTTT.

This clone appeared a single time. The V gene is TRBV5-4, the J gene TRBJ2-7; 11 bases align to TRBD2. The CDR3 covers 16 residues. The V segment lost 4 bases and the J segment 3 bases; nucleotides outside the gene matches: 9. Per germline, CDR1 SGHNT and CDR2 YYREEE (reference sequence). CDR3: CASSNLAGGNFYEQYF. CDR3 coding DNA: TGTGCCAGCAGCAACCTAGCGGGAGGTAACTTCTACGAGCAGTACTTC.

The chain links TRBV6-5 to TRBJ2-6; possibly TRBD1 for D (6 bases). The germline CDR1 and CDR2 sequences are MNHEY and SVGAGI. With 11 bases removed from V and 2 bases from J, the gap between germline ends came to 16 bases. This CDR3 comprises 15 residues. CDR3 DNA sequence: TGTGCCGCAAGAATTGGGGGCGCTGGGGCCAACGTCCTGACTTTC. The encoded protein is CAARIGGAGANVLTF.

The chain combines TRBV5-1 with TRBJ2-7; D remains unclear. Deletions cut 1 base from V and 0 bases from J, with 5 bases between. Germline V CDR1 and CDR2: SGHRS, YFSETQ. The CDR3 covers 13 residues. CDR3: CASSLLGSYEQYF. CDR3 DNA: TGCGCCAGCAGCTTGCTAGGCTCCTACGAGCAGTACTTC.

This clone turned up a few times. The chain employs TRBV7-6 and TRBJ2-1; 8 nucleotides agree with TRBD2. Germline CDR1 and CDR2: SGHVS and FNYEAQ. The CDR3 spans 16 residues. V lost 5 bases, J lost 0 bases, and 6 bases stayed unmatched. CDR3 DNA: TGTGCCAGCAGCCCAACTAGCGGTCGCTCCTACAATGAGCAGTTCTTC. Translated, it gives CASSPTSGRSYNEQFF.

This clone has a handful of counts. J is TRBJ2-2 and V is TRBV6-5; TRBD1 matches at 8 bases. The CDR3 has 14 residues. Germline CDR1 reads MNHEY; CDR2 reads SVGAGI. V was pared by 2 bases and J by 9 bases, with 5 bases of the junction left unmatched. In DNA form, the CDR3 reads TGTGCCAGCAGTTACACCGACAGGGGTAGGGAGCTGTTTTTT. Amino acids: CASSYTDRGRELFF.

The chain recombines TRBV27 with TRBJ2-7; 8 bases agree with TRBD1. The germline gives CDR1 MNHEY, CDR2 SMNVEV (reference sequence). This CDR3 spans 15 amino acids. The J segment lost 2 bases and the V segment lost 1 base, leaving 4 bases of the junction unmatched. The CDR3 DNA follows: TGTGCCAGCAGTTTATGGGCAGGGGGCGCCTACGAGCAGTACTTC. Translating it yields CASSLWAGGAYEQYF.

This chain joins TRBV15 and TRBJ2-7; 8 positions match TRBD2. The CDR3 is made up of 15 amino acids. From germline, CDR1 is LNHNV and CDR2 YYDKDF (reference sequence). Trimming removed 0 bases from V and 3 bases from J; junction bases left unmatched: 4. The CDR3 DNA follows: TGTGCCACCAGCAGAGATAGCGGGGCCTTCTACGAGCAGTACTTC. Its protein product is CATSRDSGAFYEQYF.

The genes are TRBV29-1 and TRBJ2-5; unclear D gene. V gave up 8 bases and J gave up 2 bases, with 12 bases separating them. The CDR3 covers 12 residues. Germline V gene sequence: CDR1 SQVTM, CDR2 ANQGSEA. For the CDR3, the DNA is TGCAGCAGCACTCCCAATCAAGAGACCCAGTACTTC. It codes for CSSTPNQETQYF.

Comment on this clone: The sample has other DNA sequences that encode this CDR3 too. In nucleotides, the CDR3 is TGTGCCAGCAGGAGGACTAGCGGGGGCACAGATACGCAGTATTTT. Encoded protein: CASRRTSGGTDTQYF. The V and J genes are TRBV6-5 and TRBJ2-3; 12 bases are shared with TRBD2. Per the germline V gene, CDR1 is MNHEY and CDR2 is SVGAGI. The CDR3 length is 15 residues. V gave up 6 bases and J gave up 1 base; unmatched junction bases: 2.

The V and J genes are TRBV6-6 and TRBJ1-3; 7 bases map to TRBD1. Per germline, CDR1 MNHNY and CDR2 SVGAGI (reference sequence). Germline trimming cut 5 bases from V and 4 bases from J; bases unmatched to any gene: 5. The CDR3 is made up of 14 amino acids. CDR3 DNA sequence: TGTGCCAGCAGTACCCGGGACAGCGGAAACACCATATATTTT. This gives the protein CASSTRDSGNTIYF.

This clone was seen just once. The chain couples TRBV4-3 to TRBJ2-7, with D perhaps TRBD2 (6 bases). The CDR3 runs 15 residues. V was shortened by 2 bases and J by 3 bases, with 14 bases between the two germline ends. Germline CDR1 and CDR2: LGHNA and YSLEER. CDR3 sequence reads: CASSQPRDFIYEQYF. The CDR3 nucleotides are TGCGCCAGCAGCCAACCCCGGGACTTTATCTACGAGCAGTACTTC.

This chain links TRBV6-5 with TRBJ2-2; 9 nucleotides match TRBD2. J was trimmed by 7 bases and V by 7 bases; bases with no gene match: 10. The CDR3 spans 15 residues. CDR1 and CDR2 (germline): MNHEY, SVGAGI. The DNA for the CDR3 is TGTGCCAGCACCCCGGGTGGTAGCGGGAGCGGGGAGCTGTTTTTT. It yields the protein CASTPGGSGSGELFF.

The count of this clone is one. The chain has TRBV10-3 and TRBJ1-1, with 7 bases fitting TRBD1. Germline trimming cut 3 bases from V and 0 bases from J; bases unmatched to any gene: 4. The CDR3 loop spans 15 amino acids. Germline CDR1 and CDR2: ENHRY and SYGVKD. The CDR3 sequence: CAISEVTGMNTEAFF. The CDR3 bases are TGTGCCATCAGTGAAGTGACAGGGATGAACACTGAAGCTTTCTTT.

The chain employs TRBV5-8 and TRBJ2-2; TRBD2 agrees at 9 bases. The V gene end was trimmed by 4 bases and the J gene end by 2 bases; junction bases not matched to a gene: 9. Germline CDR1 reads SGHTS; CDR2 reads YDEGEE. The CDR3 contains 17 residues. The DNA for the CDR3 is TGTGCCAGCAGCCTCCTGATAGCGGGAGTCAACACCGGGGAGCTGTTTTTT. This sequence encodes CASSLLIAGVNTGELFF.

This sequence joins TRBV6-5 and TRBJ1-5; 7 nucleotides align to TRBD1. Germline trimming cut 7 bases from V and 2 bases from J; bases unmatched to any gene: 5. Germline V lookup: CDR1 MNHEY, CDR2 SVGAGI. The CDR3 extends over 14 amino acids. CDR3 sequence reads: CASINRGGNQPQHF. Written as DNA, the CDR3 is TGTGCCAGCATCAACAGGGGCGGCAATCAGCCCCAGCATTTT.

This chain links TRBV6-6 with TRBJ1-6; D may be TRBD1 (5 bases). Trimming left V 4 bases short and J 9 bases short, with 19 bases between. The CDR3 is 16 residues long. CDR1 and CDR2 from the germline V gene are MNHNY and SVGAGI (reference sequence). The chain's CDR3 is CASSSRQQVSGSPLHF. In nucleotides, the CDR3 is TGTGCCAGCAGTTCGCGACAACAGGTTTCCGGTTCACCCCTCCACTTT.